This paragraph reports one TCR beta chain. The entry originates in a study of T cell responses to AZD1222 COVID-19 vaccine. Clones were read by immunoSEQ multiplex PCR, and TCRdb kept only the in-frame ones, dropping some. Of 90,000 to 120,000 clones in the sample, about 93% were seen once. With V trimmed by 3 bases and J by 5 bases, 7 bases remained unmatched. CDR3 size: 14 residues. CDR1 and CDR2 from the germline V gene are SQVTM and ANQGSEA. The sample was peripheral blood, taken 28 days after the second AZD1222 dose. The sequence came from an adult who received the AZD1222 COVID-19 vaccine. The rearrangement joins TRBV29-1 to TRBJ2-1; 7 bases match TRBD2. CDR3 loop: CSVDGGRGDNEQFF. The CDR3 DNA sequence: TGCAGCGTTGACGGCGGGAGAGGGGACAATGAGCAGTTCTTC.